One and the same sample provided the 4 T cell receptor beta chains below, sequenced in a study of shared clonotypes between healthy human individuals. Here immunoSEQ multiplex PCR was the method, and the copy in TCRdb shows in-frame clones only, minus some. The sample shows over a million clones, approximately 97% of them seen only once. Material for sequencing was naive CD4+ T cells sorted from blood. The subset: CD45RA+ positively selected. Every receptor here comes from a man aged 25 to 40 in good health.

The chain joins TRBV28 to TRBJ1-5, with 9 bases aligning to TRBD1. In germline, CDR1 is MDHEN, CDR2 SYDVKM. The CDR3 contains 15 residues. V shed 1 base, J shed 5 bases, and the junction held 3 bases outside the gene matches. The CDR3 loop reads CASSLYRGQYQPQHF. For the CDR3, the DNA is TGTGCCAGCAGTTTATACAGGGGGCAATATCAGCCCCAGCATTTT. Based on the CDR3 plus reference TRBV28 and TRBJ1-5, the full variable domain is DVKVTQSSRYLVKRTGEKVFLECVQDMDHENMFWYRQDPGLGLRLIYFSYDVKMKEKGDIPEGYSVSREKKERFSLILESASTNQTSMYLCASSLYRGQYQPQHFGDGTRLSIL.

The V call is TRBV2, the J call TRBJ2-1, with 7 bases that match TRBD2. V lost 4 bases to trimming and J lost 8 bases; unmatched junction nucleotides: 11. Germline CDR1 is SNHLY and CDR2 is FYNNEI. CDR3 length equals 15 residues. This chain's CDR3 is CASSAAAPRGDEQFF. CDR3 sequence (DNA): TGTGCCAGCAGTGCCGCGGCCCCCCGGGGGGATGAGCAGTTCTTC.

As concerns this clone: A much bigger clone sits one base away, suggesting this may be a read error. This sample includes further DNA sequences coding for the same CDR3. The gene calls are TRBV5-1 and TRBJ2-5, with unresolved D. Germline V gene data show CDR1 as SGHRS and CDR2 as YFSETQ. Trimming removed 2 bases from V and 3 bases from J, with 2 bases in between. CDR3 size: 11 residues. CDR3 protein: CASSFEETQYF. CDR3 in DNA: TGCGCCAGCAGCTTCGAAGAGACCCAGTACTTC.

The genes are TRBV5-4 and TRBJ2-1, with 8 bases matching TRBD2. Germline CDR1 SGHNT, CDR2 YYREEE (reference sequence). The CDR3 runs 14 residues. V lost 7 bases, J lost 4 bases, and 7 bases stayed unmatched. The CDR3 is CASLQRERYNEQFF. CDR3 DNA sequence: TGTGCCAGCCTCCAGCGGGAGAGGTACAATGAGCAGTTCTTC.